The clone carrying this T cell receptor beta chain was counted only a few times. Its target is unknown. The data stem from a study of cytomegalovirus exposure and HLA in healthy donors. Study-wide results and caveats: Data from an earlier analysis indicated that most TCR beta V segments were productive either about 87% or about 30% of the time. Most CMV-associated TCR beta chains appeared HLA-restricted in a later analysis.

With 60 Vbeta and 13 Jbeta primers, the PCR was carried out. Measured with immunoSEQ multiplex PCR; TCRdb has only the in-frame clones, and not every one. The data show about 180,000 clones, around 76% seen once. The TCR sequence derives from a woman aged 25 to 39 in good health and CMV-seropositive. The sample was PBMCs.

CDR3 amino acids: CASRLSGGVTGELFF. The CDR3 coding sequence is TGTGCCAGCAGACTGAGCGGGGGGGTAACCGGGGAGCTGTTTTTT. The chain employs TRBV2 and TRBJ2-2; TRBD2 aligns across 10 bases. Trimming at V came to 6 bases and at J to 5 bases, leaving 6 bases not matched to a gene. Germline V gives CDR1 SNHLY, CDR2 FYNNEI. The CDR3 has 15 residues.